A selection of T cell receptor beta chains follows, all from one sample in a study of Ad26.COV2.S vaccination and SARS-CoV-2 variants. Clones were read by immunoSEQ multiplex PCR, and TCRdb kept only the in-frame ones, dropping some. Of about 370,000 clones listed, about 85% are singletons. The source material was peripheral blood, sampled in a trial of Ad26.COV2.S vaccine versus placebo. All receptors come from a person between 18 and 65 years old who received the Ad26.COV2.S COVID-19 vaccine or a placebo. CDR3s include the opening cysteine and the closing phenylalanine or tryptophan. The order of the fields is J gene, clone size, CDR3 length, V gene, D gene, CDR3 DNA, CDR3 protein. D genes are given only for firm matches. Clone size is shown for a subset of rows, as once, few, many or a class of expanded clone.

j_call: TRBJ1-5; clone_size: -; cdr3_length: 15; v_call: TRBV4-1; d_call: TRBD1; cdr3_nt: TGCGCCAGCAGCGAAGTAGACAGGGGGAATCAGCCCCAGCATTTT; cdr3_aa: CASSEVDRGNQPQHF
j_call: TRBJ1-2; clone_size: -; cdr3_length: 13; v_call: TRBV6-2/TRBV6-3; d_call: -; cdr3_nt: TGTGCCAGCAGTTACTCTGGCGGCTATGGCTACACCTTC; cdr3_aa: CASSYSGGYGYTF
j_call: TRBJ1-6; clone_size: -; cdr3_length: 14; v_call: TRBV15; d_call: -; cdr3_nt: TGTGCCACCAGCGCAACAATAGTGAATTCACCCCTCCACTTT; cdr3_aa: CATSATIVNSPLHF
j_call: TRBJ1-2; clone_size: -; cdr3_length: 13; v_call: TRBV5-4; d_call: -; cdr3_nt: TGTGCCAGCAGCCGCGACAACACCTATGGCTACACCTTC; cdr3_aa: CASSRDNTYGYTF
j_call: TRBJ1-1; clone_size: -; cdr3_length: 14; v_call: TRBV2; d_call: -; cdr3_nt: TGTGCCAGCAGTGAGTATGGGCTAGGCACTGAAGCTTTCTTT; cdr3_aa: CASSEYGLGTEAFF
j_call: TRBJ1-3; clone_size: -; cdr3_length: 18; v_call: TRBV7-6; d_call: TRBD1; cdr3_nt: TGTGCCAGCAGCTTAGCGGGAACGACAGGGGGCTTTGGAAACACCATATATTTT; cdr3_aa: CASSLAGTTGGFGNTIYF
j_call: TRBJ2-3; clone_size: -; cdr3_length: 15; v_call: TRBV6-6; d_call: -; cdr3_nt: TGTGCCAGCAGTTACTCGACAAGCCTAGGAGATACGCAGTATTTT; cdr3_aa: CASSYSTSLGDTQYF
j_call: TRBJ2-3; clone_size: -; cdr3_length: 13; v_call: TRBV12-3/TRBV12-4; d_call: -; cdr3_nt: TGTGCCAGCACCCAACACAGGACAGATACGCAGTATTTT; cdr3_aa: CASTQHRTDTQYF
j_call: TRBJ1-1; clone_size: -; cdr3_length: 15; v_call: TRBV5-4; d_call: TRBD1; cdr3_nt: TGTGCCAGCAGCCCCAAACAGGGGGCAGTCACTGAAGCTTTCTTT; cdr3_aa: CASSPKQGAVTEAFF
j_call: TRBJ2-7; clone_size: -; cdr3_length: 13; v_call: TRBV6-1; d_call: TRBD1; cdr3_nt: TGTGCCAGCAGTGAGGACAGGACCGCGGGTTGGGACTTC; cdr3_aa: CASSEDRTAGWDF
j_call: TRBJ2-7; clone_size: -; cdr3_length: 14; v_call: TRBV15; d_call: TRBD2; cdr3_nt: TGTGCCACCAGCAGAGACCGGGGGGGTTACGAGCAGTACTTC; cdr3_aa: CATSRDRGGYEQYF
j_call: TRBJ1-5; clone_size: -; cdr3_length: 14; v_call: TRBV15; d_call: -; cdr3_nt: TGTGCCACCAGCAGACAGGGGTCGGTGCAGCCCCAGCATTTT; cdr3_aa: CATSRQGSVQPQHF
j_call: TRBJ2-2; clone_size: -; cdr3_length: 16; v_call: TRBV24-1; d_call: TRBD2; cdr3_nt: TGTGCCACCAGTGAAACGGGACTAGCAGGGACCGGGGAGCTGTTTTTT; cdr3_aa: CATSETGLAGTGELFF
j_call: TRBJ2-1; clone_size: -; cdr3_length: 16; v_call: TRBV2; d_call: TRBD2; cdr3_nt: TGTGCCAGCAGACGTCGGCTAGCGGACGCCTACAATGAGCAGTTCTTC; cdr3_aa: CASRRRLADAYNEQFF
j_call: TRBJ1-3; clone_size: -; cdr3_length: 14; v_call: TRBV2; d_call: TRBD1; cdr3_nt: TGTGCCAGCAGTGGCGGACAGGGTTTAAACACCATATATTTT; cdr3_aa: CASSGGQGLNTIYF
j_call: TRBJ1-6; clone_size: -; cdr3_length: 13; v_call: TRBV7-9; d_call: -; cdr3_nt: TGTGCCAGCAGCCGGGACGGAAATTCACCCCTCCACTTT; cdr3_aa: CASSRDGNSPLHF
j_call: TRBJ1-2; clone_size: -; cdr3_length: 16; v_call: TRBV9; d_call: -; cdr3_nt: TGTGCCAGCAGCCCCCGACGGTGGGGGAGGGCCTATGGCTACACCTTC; cdr3_aa: CASSPRRWGRAYGYTF
j_call: TRBJ2-1; clone_size: -; cdr3_length: 16; v_call: TRBV10-1; d_call: TRBD2; cdr3_nt: TGCGCCAGCAGCATCGCCGGGGGGGGCGCCTACAATGAGCAGTTCTTC; cdr3_aa: CASSIAGGGAYNEQFF
j_call: TRBJ1-6; clone_size: -; cdr3_length: 15; v_call: TRBV7-9; d_call: -; cdr3_nt: TGTGCCAGCAGCTTGGACAGTGGGTATAATTCACCCCTCCACTTT; cdr3_aa: CASSLDSGYNSPLHF
j_call: TRBJ1-2; clone_size: once; cdr3_length: 17; v_call: TRBV4-3; d_call: -; cdr3_nt: TGCGCCAGCAGCCAACCATCGTCCCCGAGAGGATTCTATGGCTACACCTTC; cdr3_aa: CASSQPSSPRGFYGYTF
j_call: TRBJ1-5; clone_size: -; cdr3_length: 17; v_call: TRBV6-2/TRBV6-3; d_call: TRBD1; cdr3_nt: TGTGCCAGCAGTTCCATGTCCGCCGGGACAGAAAATCAGCCCCAGCATTTT; cdr3_aa: CASSSMSAGTENQPQHF
j_call: TRBJ1-2; clone_size: -; cdr3_length: 14; v_call: TRBV2; d_call: -; cdr3_nt: TGTGCCAGCACCCGGTGGTTCGGGATGGGTGGCTACACCTTC; cdr3_aa: CASTRWFGMGGYTF
j_call: TRBJ1-1; clone_size: -; cdr3_length: 15; v_call: TRBV6-5; d_call: TRBD1; cdr3_nt: TGTGCCAGCAGCCGGGACAGGGGGGTGAACACTGAAGCTTTCTTT; cdr3_aa: CASSRDRGVNTEAFF
j_call: TRBJ1-2; clone_size: few; cdr3_length: 13; v_call: TRBV2; d_call: -; cdr3_nt: TGTGCCAGCAGTGGGGACTCCCCTTATGGCTACACCTTC; cdr3_aa: CASSGDSPYGYTF
j_call: TRBJ2-7; clone_size: -; cdr3_length: 15; v_call: TRBV7-9; d_call: TRBD1; cdr3_nt: TGTGCCAGCAGCCCAGATCGGACAGGGGCATCCGAGCAGTACTTC; cdr3_aa: CASSPDRTGASEQYF
j_call: TRBJ2-3; clone_size: -; cdr3_length: 16; v_call: TRBV29-1; d_call: TRBD2; cdr3_nt: TGCAGCGCCGAGGTTCGACTAGCGGGGGGGACAGATACGCAGTATTTT; cdr3_aa: CSAEVRLAGGTDTQYF
j_call: TRBJ2-3; clone_size: -; cdr3_length: 15; v_call: TRBV18; d_call: -; cdr3_nt: TGTGCCAGCTCACGGGAACAGGTGGGCACAGATACGCAGTATTTT; cdr3_aa: CASSREQVGTDTQYF
j_call: TRBJ1-1; clone_size: -; cdr3_length: 14; v_call: TRBV7-9; d_call: -; cdr3_nt: TGTGCCAGCAGCTTGGGACGGATAAACACTGAAGCTTTCTTT; cdr3_aa: CASSLGRINTEAFF
j_call: TRBJ1-5; clone_size: -; cdr3_length: 17; v_call: TRBV18; d_call: TRBD1; cdr3_nt: TGTGCCAGCTCACCAACCATCGGACAGGGTGGCAATCAGCCCCAGCATTTT; cdr3_aa: CASSPTIGQGGNQPQHF
j_call: TRBJ1-5; clone_size: -; cdr3_length: 15; v_call: TRBV21-1; d_call: -; cdr3_nt: TGTGCCAGCAGCCGAGAGGAGGGGGTTTATCAGCCCCAGCATTTT; cdr3_aa: CASSREEGVYQPQHF
j_call: TRBJ1-2; clone_size: -; cdr3_length: 18; v_call: TRBV25-1; d_call: -; cdr3_nt: TGTGCCAGCAGTGAAGAGTCCGGGGGGCGAGAACATATGAGTGGCTACACCTTC; cdr3_aa: CASSEESGGREHMSGYTF
j_call: TRBJ1-2; clone_size: -; cdr3_length: 13; v_call: TRBV6-5; d_call: TRBD1; cdr3_nt: TGTGCCAGCGGGAGGGACAGGGATCGCGGCTACACCTTC; cdr3_aa: CASGRDRDRGYTF
j_call: TRBJ2-7; clone_size: -; cdr3_length: 14; v_call: TRBV4-1; d_call: -; cdr3_nt: TGCGCCAGCAGCCAAGTTTCAAGTTCCTACGAGCAGTACTTC; cdr3_aa: CASSQVSSSYEQYF
j_call: TRBJ2-1; clone_size: -; cdr3_length: 16; v_call: TRBV11-2; d_call: -; cdr3_nt: TGTGCCAGCAGCTTAGTCGGGACGGGGACCATTAATGAGCAGTTCTTC; cdr3_aa: CASSLVGTGTINEQFF
j_call: TRBJ2-1; clone_size: -; cdr3_length: 15; v_call: TRBV5-4; d_call: TRBD2; cdr3_nt: TGTGCCAGCAGCCTCAGCGGGGGGCAGTACAATGAGCAGTTCTTC; cdr3_aa: CASSLSGGQYNEQFF
j_call: TRBJ1-4; clone_size: -; cdr3_length: 15; v_call: TRBV4-1; d_call: -; cdr3_nt: TGCGCCAGCAGCGACACGGTGGAGTATAATGAAAAACTGTTTTTT; cdr3_aa: CASSDTVEYNEKLFF